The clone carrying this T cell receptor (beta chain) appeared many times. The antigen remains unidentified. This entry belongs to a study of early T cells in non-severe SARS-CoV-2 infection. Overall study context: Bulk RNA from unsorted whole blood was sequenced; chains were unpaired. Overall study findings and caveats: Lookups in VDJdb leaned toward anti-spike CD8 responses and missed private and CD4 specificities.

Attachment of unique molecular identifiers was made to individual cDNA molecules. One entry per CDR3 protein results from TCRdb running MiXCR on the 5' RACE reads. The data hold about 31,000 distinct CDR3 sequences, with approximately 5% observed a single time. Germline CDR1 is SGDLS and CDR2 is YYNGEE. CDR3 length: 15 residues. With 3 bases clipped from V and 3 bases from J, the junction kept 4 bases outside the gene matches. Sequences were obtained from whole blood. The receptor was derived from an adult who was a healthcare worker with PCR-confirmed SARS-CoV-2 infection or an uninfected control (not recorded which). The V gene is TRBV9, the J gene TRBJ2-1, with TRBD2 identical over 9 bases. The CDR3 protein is CASSAWTSDYNEQFF. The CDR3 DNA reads TGTGCCAGCAGCGCCTGGACTAGCGACTACAATGAGCAGTTCTTC.